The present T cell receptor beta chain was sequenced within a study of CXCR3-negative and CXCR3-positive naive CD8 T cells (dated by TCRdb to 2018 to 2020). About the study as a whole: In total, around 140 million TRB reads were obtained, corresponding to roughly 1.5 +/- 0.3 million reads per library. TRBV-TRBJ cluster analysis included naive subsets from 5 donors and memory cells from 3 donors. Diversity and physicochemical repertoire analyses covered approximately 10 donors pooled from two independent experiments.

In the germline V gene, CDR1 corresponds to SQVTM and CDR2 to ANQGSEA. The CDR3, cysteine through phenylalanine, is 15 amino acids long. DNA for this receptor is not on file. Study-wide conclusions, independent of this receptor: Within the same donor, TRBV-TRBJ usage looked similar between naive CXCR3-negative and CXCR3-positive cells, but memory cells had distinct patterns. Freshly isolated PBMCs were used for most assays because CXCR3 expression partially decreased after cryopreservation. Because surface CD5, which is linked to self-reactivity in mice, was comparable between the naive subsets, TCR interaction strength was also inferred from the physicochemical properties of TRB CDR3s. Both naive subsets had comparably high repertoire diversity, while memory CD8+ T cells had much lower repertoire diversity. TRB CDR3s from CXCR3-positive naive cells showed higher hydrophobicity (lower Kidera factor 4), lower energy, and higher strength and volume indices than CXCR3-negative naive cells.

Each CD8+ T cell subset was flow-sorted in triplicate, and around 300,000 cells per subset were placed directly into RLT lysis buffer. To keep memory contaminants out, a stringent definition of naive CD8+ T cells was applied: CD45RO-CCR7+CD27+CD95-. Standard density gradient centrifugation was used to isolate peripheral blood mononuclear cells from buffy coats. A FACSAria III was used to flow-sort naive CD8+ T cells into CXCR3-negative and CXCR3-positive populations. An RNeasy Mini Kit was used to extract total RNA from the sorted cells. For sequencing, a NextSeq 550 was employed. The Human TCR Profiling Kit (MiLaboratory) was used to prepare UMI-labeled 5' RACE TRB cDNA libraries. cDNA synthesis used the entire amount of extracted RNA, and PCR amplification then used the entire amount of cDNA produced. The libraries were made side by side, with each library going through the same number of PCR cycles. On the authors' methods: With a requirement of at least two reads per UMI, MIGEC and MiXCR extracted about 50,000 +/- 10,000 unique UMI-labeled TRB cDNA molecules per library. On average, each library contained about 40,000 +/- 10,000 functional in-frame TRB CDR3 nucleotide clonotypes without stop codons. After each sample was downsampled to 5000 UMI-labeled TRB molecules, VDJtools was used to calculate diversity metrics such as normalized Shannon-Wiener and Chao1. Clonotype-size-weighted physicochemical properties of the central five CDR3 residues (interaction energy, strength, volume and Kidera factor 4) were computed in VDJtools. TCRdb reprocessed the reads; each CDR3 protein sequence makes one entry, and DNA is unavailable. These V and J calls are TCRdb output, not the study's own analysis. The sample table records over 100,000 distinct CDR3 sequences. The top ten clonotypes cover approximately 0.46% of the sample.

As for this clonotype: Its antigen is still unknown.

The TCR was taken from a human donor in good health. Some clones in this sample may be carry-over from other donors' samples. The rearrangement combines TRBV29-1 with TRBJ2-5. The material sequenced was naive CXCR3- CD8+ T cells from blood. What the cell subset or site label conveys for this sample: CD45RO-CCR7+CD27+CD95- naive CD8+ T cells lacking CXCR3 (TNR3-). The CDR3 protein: CSVSGVLGIQETQYF.